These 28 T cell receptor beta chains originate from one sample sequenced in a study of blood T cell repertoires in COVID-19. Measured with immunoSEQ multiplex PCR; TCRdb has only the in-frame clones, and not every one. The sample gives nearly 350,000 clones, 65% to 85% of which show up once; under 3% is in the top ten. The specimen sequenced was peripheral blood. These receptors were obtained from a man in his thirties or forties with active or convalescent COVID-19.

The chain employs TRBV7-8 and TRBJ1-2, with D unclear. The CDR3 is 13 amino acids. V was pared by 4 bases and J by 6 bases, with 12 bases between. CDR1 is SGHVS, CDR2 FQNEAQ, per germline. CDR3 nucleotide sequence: TGTGCCAGCAGCTCTAATGGGAGAGATGGCTACACCTTC. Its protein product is CASSSNGRDGYTF.

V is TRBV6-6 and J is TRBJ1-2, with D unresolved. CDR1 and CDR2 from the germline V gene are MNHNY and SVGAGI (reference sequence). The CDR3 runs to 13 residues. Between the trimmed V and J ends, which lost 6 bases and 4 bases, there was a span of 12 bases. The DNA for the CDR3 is TGTGCCAGCAGGCCGGGAGGCCTCTATGGCTACACCTTC. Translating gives CASRPGGLYGYTF.

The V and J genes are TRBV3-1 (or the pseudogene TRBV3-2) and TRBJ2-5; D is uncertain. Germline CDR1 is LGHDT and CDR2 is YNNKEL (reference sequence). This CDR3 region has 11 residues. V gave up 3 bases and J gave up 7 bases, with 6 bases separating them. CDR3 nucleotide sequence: TGTGCCAGCAGCCATCGCGGGACCCAGTACTTC. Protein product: CASSHRGTQYF.

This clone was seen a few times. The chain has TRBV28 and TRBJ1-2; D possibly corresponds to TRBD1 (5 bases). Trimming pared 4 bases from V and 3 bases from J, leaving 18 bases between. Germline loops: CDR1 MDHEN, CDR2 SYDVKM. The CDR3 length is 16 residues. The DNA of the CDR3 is TGTGCCAGCAGTTCTCCCGGGACTGAAGGAGACTATGGCTACACCTTC. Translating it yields CASSSPGTEGDYGYTF.

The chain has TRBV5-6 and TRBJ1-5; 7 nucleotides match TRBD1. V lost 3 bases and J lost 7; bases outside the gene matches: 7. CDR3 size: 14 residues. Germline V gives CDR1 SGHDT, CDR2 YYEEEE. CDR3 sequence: CASSSRDRRQPQHF. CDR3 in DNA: TGTGCCAGCAGCTCGCGGGACAGACGGCAGCCCCAGCATTTT.

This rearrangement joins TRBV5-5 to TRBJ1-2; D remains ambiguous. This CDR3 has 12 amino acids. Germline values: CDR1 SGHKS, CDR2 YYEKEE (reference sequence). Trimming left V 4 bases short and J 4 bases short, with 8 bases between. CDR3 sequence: CASSPQSYGYTF. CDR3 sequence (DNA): TGTGCCAGCAGCCCACAGAGCTATGGCTACACCTTC. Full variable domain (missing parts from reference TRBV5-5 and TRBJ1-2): DAGVTQSPTHLIKTRGQQVTLRCSPISGHKSVSWYQQVLGQGPQFIFQYYEKEERGRGNFPDRFSARQFPNYSSELNVNALLLGDSALYLCASSPQSYGYTFGSGTRLTVV.

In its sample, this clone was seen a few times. The CDR3 nucleotides are TGCAGTGCCACGCGCCTGGAGCAGTTCTTC. Its translation is CSATRLEQFF. The chain carries TRBV20-1 and TRBJ2-1; D gene unclear. The V end lost 6 bases, the J end lost 10 bases, and 10 bases lay between the germline ends. The germline gives CDR1 DFQATT, CDR2 SNEGSKA (reference sequence). CDR3 length equals 10 residues.

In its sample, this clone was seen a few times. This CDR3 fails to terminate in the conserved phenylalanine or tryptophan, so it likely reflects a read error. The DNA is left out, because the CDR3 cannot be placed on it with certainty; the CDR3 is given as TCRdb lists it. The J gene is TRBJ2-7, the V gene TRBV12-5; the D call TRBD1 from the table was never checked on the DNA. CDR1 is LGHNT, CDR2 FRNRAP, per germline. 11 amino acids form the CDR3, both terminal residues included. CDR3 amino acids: CASAIRDRGPH.

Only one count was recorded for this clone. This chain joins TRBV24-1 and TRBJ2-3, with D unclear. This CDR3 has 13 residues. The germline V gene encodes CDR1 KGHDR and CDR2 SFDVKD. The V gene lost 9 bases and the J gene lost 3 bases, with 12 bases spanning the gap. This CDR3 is CATQNTRTDTQYF. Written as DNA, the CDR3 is TGTGCCACCCAAAATACACGAACAGATACGCAGTATTTT.

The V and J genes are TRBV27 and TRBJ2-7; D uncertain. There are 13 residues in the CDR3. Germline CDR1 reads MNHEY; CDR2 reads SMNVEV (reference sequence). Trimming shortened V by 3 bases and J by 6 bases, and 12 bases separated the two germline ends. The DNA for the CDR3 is TGTGCCAGCAGTTTTACGGCCGGGTCCGAGCAGTACTTC. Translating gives CASSFTAGSEQYF.

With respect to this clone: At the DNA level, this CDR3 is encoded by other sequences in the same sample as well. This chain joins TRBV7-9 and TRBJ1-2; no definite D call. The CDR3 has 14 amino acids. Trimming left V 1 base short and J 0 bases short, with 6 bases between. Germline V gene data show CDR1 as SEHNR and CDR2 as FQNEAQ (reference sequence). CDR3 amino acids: CASSLVLANYGYTF. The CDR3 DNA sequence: TGTGCCAGCAGCTTAGTCTTAGCTAACTATGGCTACACCTTC.

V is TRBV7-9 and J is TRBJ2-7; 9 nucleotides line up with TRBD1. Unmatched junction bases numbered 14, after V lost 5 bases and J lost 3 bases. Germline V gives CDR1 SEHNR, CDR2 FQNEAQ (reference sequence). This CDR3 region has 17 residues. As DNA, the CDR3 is TGTGCCAGCAGCAAGACAGGGGGAGGCCGGGTCGGCTACGAGCAGTACTTC. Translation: CASSKTGGGRVGYEQYF.

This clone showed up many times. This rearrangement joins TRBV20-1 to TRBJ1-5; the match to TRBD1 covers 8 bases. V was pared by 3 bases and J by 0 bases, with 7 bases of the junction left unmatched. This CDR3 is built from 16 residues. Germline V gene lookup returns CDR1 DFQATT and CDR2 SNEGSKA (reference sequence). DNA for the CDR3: TGCAGTGCTAGTTCCAGGGGGCTACTTAGCAATCAGCCCCAGCATTTT. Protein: CSASSRGLLSNQPQHF.

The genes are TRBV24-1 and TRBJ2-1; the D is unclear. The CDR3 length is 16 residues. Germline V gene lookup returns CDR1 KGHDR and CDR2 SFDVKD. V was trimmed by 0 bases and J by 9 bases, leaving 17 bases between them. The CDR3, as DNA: TGTGCCACCAGTGATTTGGGCCAGGATACTGGTGTTGAGCAGTTCTTC. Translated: CATSDLGQDTGVEQFF.

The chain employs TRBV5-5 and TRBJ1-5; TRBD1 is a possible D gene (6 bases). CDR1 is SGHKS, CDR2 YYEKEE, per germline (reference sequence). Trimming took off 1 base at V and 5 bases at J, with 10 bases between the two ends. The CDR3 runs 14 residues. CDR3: CASSLLDSYQPQHF. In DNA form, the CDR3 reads TGTGCCAGCAGCTTGTTGGACAGTTATCAGCCCCAGCATTTT.

CDR3 bases: TGTGCCAGCAGTGATGCTAGCGGTTACAATGAGCAGTTCTTC. Amino acid sequence: CASSDASGYNEQFF. The rearrangement joins TRBV2 to TRBJ2-1; 7 nucleotides line up with TRBD2. Germline loops: CDR1 SNHLY, CDR2 FYNNEI. V dropped 3 bases and J dropped 4; count of bases not matched to a gene: 3. The CDR3 loop spans 14 amino acids.

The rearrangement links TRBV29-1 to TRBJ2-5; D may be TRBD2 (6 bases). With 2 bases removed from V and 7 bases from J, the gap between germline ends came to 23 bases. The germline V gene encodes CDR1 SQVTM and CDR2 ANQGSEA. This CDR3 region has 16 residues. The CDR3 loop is CSVEPPRVRIGGTQYF. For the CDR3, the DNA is TGCAGCGTTGAACCCCCCCGGGTGAGGATCGGGGGGACCCAGTACTTC.

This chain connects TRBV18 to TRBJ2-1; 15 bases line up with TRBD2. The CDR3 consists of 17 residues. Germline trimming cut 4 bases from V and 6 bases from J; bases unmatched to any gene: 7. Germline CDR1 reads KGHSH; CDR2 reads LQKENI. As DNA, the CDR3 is TGTGCCAGCTCACTGCGAACGGGACTAGCGGGGGGCAATGAGCAGTTCTTC. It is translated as CASSLRTGLAGGNEQFF.

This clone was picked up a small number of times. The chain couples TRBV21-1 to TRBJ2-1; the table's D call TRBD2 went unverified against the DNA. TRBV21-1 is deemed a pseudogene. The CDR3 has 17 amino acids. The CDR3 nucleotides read TGTGCCAGCAGCAAGGCGATACTAGCGGGATCTTGGAATGAGCAGTTCTTC. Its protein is CASSKAILAGSWNEQFF.

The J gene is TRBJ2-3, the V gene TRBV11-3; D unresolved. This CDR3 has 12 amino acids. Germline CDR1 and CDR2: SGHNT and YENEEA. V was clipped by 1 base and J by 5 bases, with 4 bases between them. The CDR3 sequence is CASSLGRDTQYF. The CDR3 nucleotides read TGTGCCAGCAGCTTAGGGAGAGATACGCAGTATTTT.

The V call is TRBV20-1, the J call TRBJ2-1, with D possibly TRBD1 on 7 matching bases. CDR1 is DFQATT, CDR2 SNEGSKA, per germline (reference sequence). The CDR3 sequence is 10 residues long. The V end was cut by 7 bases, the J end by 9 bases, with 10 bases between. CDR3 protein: CSVRGVEQFF. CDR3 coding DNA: TGCAGTGTCAGGGGGGTTGAGCAGTTCTTC.

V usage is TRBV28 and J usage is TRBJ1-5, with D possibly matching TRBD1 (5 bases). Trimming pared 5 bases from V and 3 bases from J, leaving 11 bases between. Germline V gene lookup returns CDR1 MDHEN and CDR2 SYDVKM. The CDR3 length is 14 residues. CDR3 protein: CASSPGGVNQPQHF. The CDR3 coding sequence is TGTGCCAGCAGTCCGGGGGGGGTCAATCAGCCCCAGCATTTT.

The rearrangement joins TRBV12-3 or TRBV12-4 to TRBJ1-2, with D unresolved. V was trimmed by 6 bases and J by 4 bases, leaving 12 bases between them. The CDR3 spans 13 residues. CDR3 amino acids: CASSKQLFYGYTF. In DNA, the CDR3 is TGTGCCAGCAGCAAACAGCTCTTCTATGGCTACACCTTC.

For the CDR3, the DNA is TGTGCCAGCAGCCATCGGGGACTGCACTACGAGCAGTACTTC. Its translation: CASSHRGLHYEQYF. The genes are TRBV4-2 and TRBJ2-7, with a possible D match to TRBD2 (6 bases). The CDR3 runs 14 residues. Germline V gene lookup returns CDR1 LGHNA and CDR2 YNFKEQ. Trimming took 3 bases from V and 3 from J, leaving 12 bases between them.

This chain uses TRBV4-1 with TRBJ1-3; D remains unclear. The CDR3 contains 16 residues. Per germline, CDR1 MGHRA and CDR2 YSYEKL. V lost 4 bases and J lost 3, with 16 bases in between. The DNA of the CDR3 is TGCGCCAGCAGCCGTCGCGCGGTGGACTTTGGAAACACCATATATTTT. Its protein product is CASSRRAVDFGNTIYF.

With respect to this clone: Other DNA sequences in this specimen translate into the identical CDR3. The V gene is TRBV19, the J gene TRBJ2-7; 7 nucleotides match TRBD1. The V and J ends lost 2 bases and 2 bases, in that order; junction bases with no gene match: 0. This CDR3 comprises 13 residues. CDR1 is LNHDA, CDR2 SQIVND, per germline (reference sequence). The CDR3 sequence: CASSIRGPYEQYF. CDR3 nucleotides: TGTGCCAGTAGTATAAGGGGGCCCTACGAGCAGTACTTC.

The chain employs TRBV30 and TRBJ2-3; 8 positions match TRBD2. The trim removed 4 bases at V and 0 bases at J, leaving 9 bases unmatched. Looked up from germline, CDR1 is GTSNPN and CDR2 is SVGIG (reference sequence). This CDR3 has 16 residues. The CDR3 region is CAWMGGRTSSTDTQYF. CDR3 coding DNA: TGTGCCTGGATGGGCGGGAGGACTTCTAGCACAGATACGCAGTATTTT.

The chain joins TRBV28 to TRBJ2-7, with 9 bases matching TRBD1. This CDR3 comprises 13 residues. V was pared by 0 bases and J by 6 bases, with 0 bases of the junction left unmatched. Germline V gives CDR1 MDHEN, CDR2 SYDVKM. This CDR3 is CASSLWTGGEQYF. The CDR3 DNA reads TGTGCCAGCAGTTTATGGACAGGGGGCGAGCAGTACTTC.